The T cell receptor (beta chain) under discussion was sequenced for a study of shared clonotypes between healthy human individuals. The data were produced by immunoSEQ multiplex PCR, yet TCRdb's version contains in-frame clones alone and is incomplete. This table has around 1.5 million clones, approximately 98% appearing once. The CDR3 runs to 15 residues. V lost 3 bases and J lost 2; bases outside the gene matches: 5. Germline V gene sequence: CDR1 MDHEN, CDR2 SYDVKM. The sample was naive CD4+ T cells sorted from blood. Subset denoted: CD45RA+ positively selected. The chain combines TRBV28 with TRBJ2-7; 9 bases line up with TRBD2. This clonotype was obtained from a man aged 25-45 years in good health. The CDR3 coding sequence is TGTGCCAGCAGTTTTCGGCAGCGGGGGGCCTACGAGCAGTACTTC. It translates to CASSFRQRGAYEQYF. The full variable domain, in which reference TRBV28 and TRBJ2-7 provide the parts outside the CDR3, is DVKVTQSSRYLVKRTGEKVFLECVQDMDHENMFWYRQDPGLGLRLIYFSYDVKMKEKGDIPEGYSVSREKKERFSLILESASTNQTSMYLCASSFRQRGAYEQYFGPGTRLTVT.